These T cell receptor beta chains were read from a single sample in a study of monozygotic twins with inflammatory bowel disease. Reanalyzing the 5' RACE reads, TCRdb keeps one entry per CDR3 protein, without DNA. The sample yields about 150,000 distinct CDR3 sequences, of which the top ten take up approximately 1.2%. Sample: blood. These receptors were collected from a human donor with ulcerative colitis or Crohn's disease, or a healthy co-twin of an affected twin (not recorded which). Each CDR3 is given with its conserved first and last residue.

V gene: TRBV6-5
J gene: TRBJ1-1
CDR3 protein: CASSTGGKSEAFF

V gene: TRBV9
J gene: TRBJ2-3
CDR3 protein: CASSVYLRADTQYF

V gene: TRBV10-3
J gene: TRBJ2-1
CDR3 protein: CAISDGTPSYNEQFF

V gene: TRBV7-2
J gene: TRBJ2-1
CDR3 protein: CASIYRQGTAYNEQFF

V gene: TRBV28
J gene: TRBJ2-7
CDR3 protein: CATMGDSSYEQYF

V gene: TRBV20-1
J gene: TRBJ2-7
CDR3 protein: CSAREVIGRGTSYEQYF

V gene: TRBV20-1
J gene: TRBJ2-2
CDR3 protein: CSAREPGLDYTGELFF

V gene: TRBV20-1
J gene: TRBJ2-7
CDR3 protein: CSARTSSGSYEQYF

V gene: TRBV5-1
J gene: TRBJ2-7
CDR3 protein: CASSLQAGGYEQYF

V gene: TRBV4-1
J gene: TRBJ2-7
CDR3 protein: CASSQGGLSYEQYF

V gene: TRBV7-8
J gene: TRBJ1-1
CDR3 protein: CASSLRQGRDTEAFF

V gene: TRBV3-1
J gene: TRBJ1-5
CDR3 protein: CASSPTGRGRNQPQHF

V gene: TRBV7-9
J gene: TRBJ2-3
CDR3 protein: CASSSDRGAPDTQYF

V gene: TRBV7-9
J gene: TRBJ2-7
CDR3 protein: CAGSLSTYEQYF

V gene: TRBV12-5
J gene: TRBJ1-2
CDR3 protein: CASGLDNYGYTF

V gene: TRBV7-9
J gene: TRBJ1-1
CDR3 protein: CASSLSAGTEAFF